This TCR beta chain was profiled in a study of human T cells and chemical hapten exposure. As for the study in general: Sensitization involved placing 2% DPC onto an approximately 2 cm by approximately 2 cm region of upper inner arm skin. Upper-back patches of 0.01% DPC were read at 6 days.

As regards this clonotype: Antigen specificity is unknown.

The sample's time point: patch test 1, 2 weeks after DPC sensitization. Treatment reported: therapeutic diphenylcyclopropenone sensitization with weekly scalp DPC. The V end lost 4 bases, the J end lost 5 bases, and 15 bases lay between the germline ends. In germline, CDR1 is SGDLS, CDR2 YYNGEE. The CDR3 loop spans 14 amino acids. Unique molecular identifiers were attached to individual cDNA molecules during library preparation. TCRdb re-called the RACE reads with MiXCR, one entry per CDR3 protein. The sample has around 160,000 distinct CDR3 sequences, 13% to 15% seen once. General observations from the study: Given that the donors had alopecia, their immune response may differ from that seen in healthy people.

This TCR derives from a woman aged 30 to 39 with alopecia areata. Some clones in this sample may be carry-over from other donors' samples. The sequencing here drew on whole blood, taken in connection with sensitization to the hapten diphenylcyclopropenone (DPC). V gene TRBV9 combines with J gene TRBJ1-1, with TRBD1 as a possible D gene (6 bases). The CDR3 nucleotides read TGTGCCAGCAGCCGAATACAGGGATCGACTGAAGCTTTCTTT. It codes for CASSRIQGSTEAFF.